A selection of T cell receptor beta chains follows, all from one sample in a study of T cell responses to AZD1222 COVID-19 vaccine. The method was immunoSEQ multiplex PCR; TCRdb's version includes in-frame clones alone and lacks a portion of them. Of about 150,000 clones in the sample, over 90% are singletons; the top ten hold 5% to 6.5%. The source was peripheral blood, collected on day 0 of AZD1222 vaccination. These receptors were obtained from an adult in good health. CDR3s include the opening cysteine and the closing phenylalanine or tryptophan. Clone size appears in some rows only: once, few, many, or a class for an expanded clone.

TRBV15,TRBJ1-1,few,CATSRIQGNTEAFF
TRBV5-4,TRBJ2-2,-,CASSSAGYTGELFF
TRBV7-9,TRBJ2-4,-,CASSLSGDRGPLAKNIQYF
TRBV5-1,TRBJ1-1,-,CASSLVPQGIGTEAFF
TRBV7-8,TRBJ1-1,-,CASSLARKGLRRNTEAFF
TRBV6-1,TRBJ2-5,-,CASSEAPSGSETQYF
TRBV4-2,TRBJ2-2,-,CASSQGRWQNTGELFF
TRBV2,TRBJ2-7,-,CASSTVGAPYEQYF
TRBV5-1,TRBJ1-2,-,CASSQGIDGYTF
TRBV7-6,TRBJ2-2,-,CASSPGLAGGTGELFF
TRBV7-6,TRBJ2-5,-,CASSLRTGRQETQYF
TRBV2,TRBJ1-1,-,CASSRGLNTEAFF